The table lists the clone carrying this T cell receptor beta chain with a few counts. The antigen is not known. Clones were read by immunoSEQ multiplex PCR, and TCRdb kept only the in-frame ones, dropping some. The table shows some 51,000 clones, with 70% to 90% occurring only once. This entry comes from a study of OX40 agonist ivuxolimab in advanced cancers. Study findings and constraints: Fewer expanded clones were found on average in CD4+ than in CD8+ T cells.

The sample consisted of CD4+ or CD8+ T cells sorted from blood, taken in a trial of the OX40 agonist ivuxolimab. The receptor was derived from an adult with an advanced solid tumor such as melanoma, head and neck, liver or kidney cancer.

CDR3 residues: CASSSAFGTGVTGELFF. The CDR3 DNA follows: TGTGCCAGTAGTTCTGCTTTCGGGACAGGGGTTACCGGGGAGCTGTTTTTT. The chain joins TRBV19 to TRBJ2-2; 10 nucleotides agree with TRBD1. Unmatched junction bases numbered 11, after V lost 5 bases and J lost 5 bases. Germline lookup yields CDR1 LNHDA and CDR2 SQIVND (reference sequence). CDR3 length: 17 amino acids.